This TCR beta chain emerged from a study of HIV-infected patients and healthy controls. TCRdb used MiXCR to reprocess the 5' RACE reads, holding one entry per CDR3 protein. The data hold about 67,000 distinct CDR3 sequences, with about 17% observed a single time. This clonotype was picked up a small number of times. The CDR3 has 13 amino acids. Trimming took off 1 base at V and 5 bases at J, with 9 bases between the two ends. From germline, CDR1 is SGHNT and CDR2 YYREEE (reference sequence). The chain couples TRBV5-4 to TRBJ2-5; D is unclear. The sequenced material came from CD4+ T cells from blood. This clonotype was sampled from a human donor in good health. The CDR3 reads CASSLPTSETQYF. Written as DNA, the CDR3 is TGTGCCAGCAGCTTGCCGACATCTGAGACCCAGTACTTC.